This TCR beta chain appears in the sequencing data of a study of long-term antiretroviral therapy in people with HIV. General study results and limits: Dominance of pre-ART expanded clones persisted, fluctuating and often declining after ART. Controls showed broader CDR3 length ranges than did the HIV repertoires.

This CDR3 has 16 amino acids. V trimming: 4 bases; J trimming: 4 bases; junction bases outside the gene matches: 8. Germline V gives CDR1 SGHDN, CDR2 FVKESK. Survey-level immunoSEQ v3.0 assays were run. TCRdb keeps only in-frame clones here, not all; method: immunoSEQ multiplex PCR. The profile shows more than 20,000 clones, 70% to 85% of them singletons. The cryopreserved samples used held about 1-10 million PBMC prior to extraction of DNA. Concerning this clone: Its antigen is undetermined.

Sample: unsorted PBMCs, taken 4.4 years after starting antiretroviral therapy. The rearrangement links TRBV14 to TRBJ2-1; TRBD1 matches at 9 bases. This TCR came from a man aged 30 to 39 with HIV. The CDR3 bases are TGTGCCAGCAGCCCATTTCCACAGGGGGCTTACAATGAGCAGTTCTTC. It is translated as CASSPFPQGAYNEQFF.